Presented here are 20 T cell receptor beta chains from one specimen sequenced in a study of blood T cell repertoires in COVID-19. Sequencing used immunoSEQ multiplex PCR; TCRdb keeps in-frame clones, though not all of them. The sample holds fewer than 100,000 clones; about nine tenths are singletons and the top ten take 0.77%. Material: peripheral blood. These receptors originate from a woman older than 75 with acute or convalescent COVID-19.

CDR3 sequence reads: CASSPSLIGYTF. The DNA for the CDR3 is TGTGCCAGCAGTCCCAGTTTAATTGGCTACACCTTC. The chain couples TRBV28 to TRBJ1-2; D remains ambiguous. V lost 5 bases to trimming and J lost 7 bases, with 11 bases between them. The length of the CDR3 is 12 residues. From germline, CDR1 is MDHEN and CDR2 SYDVKM.

The V gene is TRBV7-9, the J gene TRBJ2-5; TRBD2 matches 10 bases. Germline lookup yields CDR1 SEHNR and CDR2 FQNEAQ (reference sequence). The CDR3 is made up of 18 amino acids. V lost 5 bases to trimming and J lost 1 base; unmatched junction nucleotides: 13. This chain's CDR3 is CASSGPGLAKFFQETQYF. The CDR3 DNA reads TGTGCCAGCAGCGGTCCGGGACTAGCGAAGTTTTTCCAAGAGACCCAGTACTTC.

The chain carries TRBV12-2 and TRBJ2-1; the table's D call TRBD2 went unverified against the DNA. TRBV12-2 is a documented pseudogene. The CDR3 is 16 residues long. For the CDR3, the DNA is TGTGCAAGTCGCCCTACTAGCGGGAGGTCCTACAATGAGCAGTTCTTC. Translated: CASRPTSGRSYNEQFF.

The chain is built from TRBV4-1 and TRBJ2-2, with D tentatively TRBD1 (5 bases). Trimming removed 2 bases at V and 4 bases at J, with 11 bases between. The CDR3 loop spans 15 amino acids. Germline V gene lookup returns CDR1 MGHRA and CDR2 YSYEKL. The CDR3 nucleotides are TGCGCCAGCAGCCAACACAGACAGAGCACCGGGGAGCTGTTTTTT. Its protein is CASSQHRQSTGELFF.

V and J are TRBV7-9 and TRBJ2-1; 8 positions match TRBD2. The CDR3 runs to 16 residues. The trim removed 5 bases at V and 1 base at J, leaving 7 bases unmatched. Germline-derived CDR1 and CDR2 are SEHNR and FQNEAQ (reference sequence). The CDR3 here is CASSPSGSGSYNEQFF. The CDR3 DNA follows: TGTGCCAGCAGCCCCAGCGGGAGCGGATCCTACAATGAGCAGTTCTTC.

V gene TRBV19 combines with J gene TRBJ2-1; D might be TRBD2 (6 bases). V lost 5 bases and J lost 0, with 14 bases in between. The CDR3 covers 16 residues. Germline V CDR1 and CDR2: LNHDA, SQIVND (reference sequence). The CDR3 is CASSPRKTSSYNEQFF. The CDR3 nucleotides read TGTGCCAGTAGTCCCCGCAAGACTAGCTCCTACAATGAGCAGTTCTTC.

The chain joins TRBV27 to TRBJ1-1; a possible D gene is TRBD1 (6 bases). CDR3 size: 14 residues. Germline CDR1 and CDR2: MNHEY and SMNVEV (reference sequence). V dropped 3 bases and J dropped 4 bases, with 12 bases sitting between them. The CDR3 DNA is TGTGCCAGCAGTTTTTTGGGGGCGGCCACTGAAGCTTTCTTT. Its protein is CASSFLGAATEAFF.

The chain recombines TRBV9 with TRBJ1-3, with D unresolved. The CDR3 covers 12 residues. Trimming removed 7 bases at V and 8 bases at J, with 13 bases between. Germline V gene lookup returns CDR1 SGDLS and CDR2 YYNGEE. CDR3 DNA: TGTGCCAGCGGAAGTCACCGGGACACCATATATTTT. It encodes CASGSHRDTIYF. Full variable domain (rest looked up from reference TRBV9 and TRBJ1-3): DSGVTQTPKHLITATGQRVTLRCSPRSGDLSVYWYQQSLDQGLQFLIQYYNGEERAKGNILERFSAQQFPDLHSELNLSSLELGDSALYFCASGSHRDTIYFGEGSWLTVV.

The genes are TRBV2 and TRBJ2-3; 10 positions agree with TRBD2. After removal of 3 bases from V and 2 bases from J, the junction contained 5 bases not matched to a gene. Germline assignment: CDR1 SNHLY and CDR2 FYNNEI. This CDR3 is 16 amino acids long. CDR3 sequence: CASSDVSGGPTDTQYF. In DNA form, the CDR3 reads TGTGCCAGCAGTGATGTTAGCGGGGGGCCCACAGATACGCAGTATTTT.

Remarks on this clone: Compared with germline, one end of the junction differs, possibly owing to a read error. This chain joins TRBV30 and TRBJ2-7, with D possibly matching TRBD2 (6 bases). The CDR3 is made up of 8 amino acids. Per germline, CDR1 GTSNPN and CDR2 SVGIG (reference sequence). The CDR3 nucleotides are TGTGCAGGCGGGGACTCACTCTTC. This translates into CAGGDSLF.

This chain uses TRBV28 with TRBJ1-5; weak D call: TRBD1 (6 bases). Trimming took off 5 bases at V and 4 bases at J, with 9 bases between the two ends. CDR3 length: 13 residues. CDR1 is MDHEN and CDR2 is SYDVKM in the germline V gene. Here the CDR3 DNA reads TGTGCCAGCAGTAGTGACAGGAATCAGCCCCAGCATTTT. Protein sequence: CASSSDRNQPQHF. Full variable domain (remainder filled in from reference TRBV28 and TRBJ1-5): DVKVTQSSRYLVKRTGEKVFLECVQDMDHENMFWYRQDPGLGLRLIYFSYDVKMKEKGDIPEGYSVSREKKERFSLILESASTNQTSMYLCASSSDRNQPQHFGDGTRLSIL.

The rearrangement uses TRBV18 and TRBJ1-4; D possibly corresponds to TRBD1 (6 bases). Germline V gene data show CDR1 as KGHSH and CDR2 as LQKENI. V lost 2 bases to trimming and J lost 2 bases, with 15 bases between them. This CDR3 spans 17 amino acids. CDR3 nucleotides: TGTGCCAGCTCACCAGAGGTGGCTGGGGGCACTAATGAAAAACTGTTTTTT. Its protein product is CASSPEVAGGTNEKLFF.

This rearrangement joins TRBV5-5 to TRBJ1-3; D call uncertain. V was shortened by 1 base and J by 2 bases, with 10 bases between the two germline ends. The germline V gene has CDR1 SGHKS and CDR2 YYEKEE (reference sequence). There are 15 residues in the CDR3. The CDR3 bases are TGTGCCAGCAGCTTGATGGGAGCGGCTGGAAACACCATATATTTT. It specifies CASSLMGAAGNTIYF.

This clone was seen a handful of times. The sample carries other DNA sequences with the same CDR3. The chain is built from TRBV9 and TRBJ2-7; D may be TRBD2 (6 bases). The CDR3 is 14 residues long. The V gene lost 0 bases and the J gene lost 0 bases, with 7 bases spanning the gap. Germline V CDR1 and CDR2: SGDLS, YYNGEE. CDR3 region: CASSVDGSSYEQYF. In nucleotides, the CDR3 is TGTGCCAGCAGCGTAGACGGGAGCTCCTACGAGCAGTACTTC.

The genes are TRBV9 and TRBJ1-2, with D perhaps matching TRBD1 (5 bases). The V gene's germline CDR1 is SGDLS and CDR2 YYNGEE. This CDR3 has 14 amino acids. V lost 4 bases and J 6 bases, leaving 16 bases between the germline ends. The CDR3 loop is CASSIGVGAHGYTF. The DNA for the CDR3 is TGTGCCAGCAGCATCGGAGTAGGGGCCCATGGCTACACCTTC.

The V gene is TRBV3-1 (or the pseudogene TRBV3-2), the J gene TRBJ1-5; D uncertain. This CDR3 comprises 15 residues. Germline V lookup: CDR1 LGHDT, CDR2 YNNKEL (reference sequence). The V gene lost 1 base and the J gene lost 0 bases, with 7 bases spanning the gap. CDR3 sequence: CASSQGQNSNQPQHF. The CDR3 DNA sequence: TGTGCCAGCAGCCAAGGACAAAATAGCAATCAGCCCCAGCATTTT.

CDR3 sequence: CSVEVAPNQPQHF. The CDR3 coding sequence is TGCAGCGTTGAAGTAGCCCCCAATCAGCCCCAGCATTTT. This chain connects TRBV29-1 to TRBJ1-5, with no clear D. The CDR3 loop spans 13 amino acids. V was trimmed by 1 base and J by 3 bases, leaving 7 bases between them. Germline CDR1 and CDR2: SQVTM and ANQGSEA.

The chain uses TRBV10-3 and TRBJ2-2, with 9 bases identical to TRBD1. V lost 9 bases and J lost 7; bases outside the gene matches: 9. CDR3 length: 14 residues. CDR1 and CDR2 (germline): ENHRY, SYGVKD. The CDR3 loop is CAINPGQGDGELFF. CDR3 bases: TGTGCCATAAACCCGGGACAGGGCGACGGGGAGCTGTTTTTT.

The genes are TRBV3-1 (or the pseudogene TRBV3-2) and TRBJ2-2; 8 positions agree with TRBD1. Looked up from germline, CDR1 is LGHDT and CDR2 is YNNKEL (reference sequence). The CDR3 is 15 residues long. J was trimmed by 5 bases and V by 5 bases; bases with no gene match: 7. CDR3 in DNA: TGTGCCAGCAGCTCTAGACAGGGGCTGACCGGGGAGCTGTTTTTT. Its translation is CASSSRQGLTGELFF.

The chain links TRBV5-1 to TRBJ1-4; TRBD1 matches 10 bases. Germline V gives CDR1 SGHRS, CDR2 YFSETQ. J was trimmed by 10 bases and V by 4 bases; bases with no gene match: 13. The CDR3 is 16 residues long. As DNA, the CDR3 is TGCGCCAGCAGCCGCGCCACCGGGACAGGGGTGGGAAAACTGTTTTTT. It encodes CASSRATGTGVGKLFF.